This TCR beta chain was sequenced for a study of blood T cell repertoires in COVID-19. Study in general: The origin of the acute and convalescent COVID-19 samples was the United States, Italy and Spain. T cells, B-cell-depleted T cells, or PBMCs supplied cDNA or gDNA.

This clone has just a few counts. Patients of the Seattle cohort, enrolled during active infection, were followed longitudinally. Per the authors' pipeline: Estimation of nucleated cell counts relied on the amplification of reference gene primers. Profiling relied on immunoSEQ multiplex PCR, and the TCRdb table lists in-frame clones only, not all of them. From that table come the V and J calls and clone size; the DNA was used to work out D and trimming. The repertoire includes approximately 240,000 clones, 83% of them detected once, and about 1.3% sits in the top ten. CDR3 length: 13 residues. Germline V gene sequence: CDR1 MNHEY, CDR2 SMNVEV (reference sequence). Trimming stripped 2 bases from V and 8 bases from J, with 12 bases between.

The rearrangement links TRBV27 to TRBJ1-1; possible D gene TRBD1, 6 bases. The specimen sequenced was peripheral blood. The clonotype was recovered from a young woman with COVID-19, enrolled during active disease. In DNA form, the CDR3 reads TGTGCCAGCAGTTTAGTCAGGGGAACCGAAGCTTTCTTT. Translated: CASSLVRGTEAFF.